The 10 T cell receptor beta chains below come from one sample, sequenced in a study of cytomegalovirus exposure and HLA in healthy donors. The PCR was carried out with 60 Vbeta primers and 13 Jbeta primers. Only in-frame clones appear in the TCRdb table, and some are missing; sequencing was by immunoSEQ multiplex PCR. Of around 200,000 clones listed, 60% to 80% are singletons. Sequenced material: PBMCs. These receptors all stem from a male donor in good health and CMV-seronegative.

V is TRBV2 and J is TRBJ2-3, with D tentatively TRBD2 (6 bases). The CDR3 is 13 amino acids. Trimming removed 7 bases at V and 2 bases at J, with 10 bases between. CDR1 and CDR2 from the germline V gene are SNHLY and FYNNEI. CDR3 DNA: TGTGCCAGCATCGGGAGTTTCACAGATACGCAGTATTTT. Residues: CASIGSFTDTQYF.

The gene calls are TRBV5-6 and TRBJ1-1, with D perhaps TRBD1 (5 bases). CDR1 and CDR2 (germline): SGHDT, YYEEEE. The CDR3 contains 13 residues. Trimming removed 2 bases from V and 4 bases from J, with 9 bases in between. CDR3 residues: CASSFSGSTEAFF. The CDR3 DNA reads TGTGCCAGCAGCTTTTCAGGGTCCACTGAAGCTTTCTTT.

The chain uses TRBV7-6 and TRBJ1-1; D remains unclear. CDR1 is SGHVS, CDR2 FNYEAQ, per germline. Trimming removed 2 bases from V and 1 base from J, with 8 bases in between. This CDR3 is built from 14 residues. The chain's CDR3 is CASSLLEGNTEAFF. CDR3 DNA: TGTGCCAGCAGCTTACTCGAGGGGAACACTGAAGCTTTCTTT.

The chain is built from TRBV20-1 and TRBJ1-2, with D hard to call. The CDR3 is 11 amino acids. The germline V gene encodes CDR1 DFQATT and CDR2 SNEGSKA (reference sequence). V lost 3 bases and J 4 bases, leaving 6 bases between the germline ends. In DNA form, the CDR3 reads TGCAGTGCTAGGGTCGGCTATGGCTACACCTTC. Protein product: CSARVGYGYTF.

This chain's CDR3 is CASGLLAVTTGELFF. CDR3 nucleotides: TGTGCCAGCGGACTACTAGCGGTAACCACCGGGGAGCTGTTTTTT. V is TRBV9 and J is TRBJ2-2, with TRBD2 matching 8 bases. CDR3 size: 15 residues. The trim removed 7 bases at V and 4 bases at J, leaving 9 bases unmatched. The germline V gene encodes CDR1 SGDLS and CDR2 YYNGEE.

Here the CDR3 reads CSVTSTGDLWFF. The CDR3 bases are TGCAGCGTGACCTCAACAGGGGACTTGTGGTTCTTC. This chain joins TRBV29-1 and TRBJ2-1; possible D gene TRBD1, 7 bases. Germline V gives CDR1 SQVTM, CDR2 ANQGSEA. CDR3 length equals 12 residues. V lost 6 bases to trimming and J lost 15 bases, with 21 bases between them.

The gene calls are TRBV29-1 and TRBJ2-1; D not certain. The CDR3 runs to 12 residues. Germline CDR1 SQVTM, CDR2 ANQGSEA. This CDR3 is CGISSSYNEQFF. The CDR3 nucleotides read TGCGGCATATCAAGCTCCTACAATGAGCAGTTCTTC.

This clone was counted only a few times. The V gene is TRBV29-1, the J gene TRBJ2-7; 10 positions match TRBD1. The CDR3 consists of 12 residues. The V gene's germline CDR1 is SQVTM and CDR2 ANQGSEA. Trimming removed 5 bases from V and 10 bases from J; junction bases left unmatched: 8. The CDR3 DNA reads as TGCAGCGTTTCTCAAGGACAGGGGGTACAGTACTTC. It specifies CSVSQGQGVQYF.

This clone turned up a few times. The chain uses TRBV19 and TRBJ2-6; 9 nucleotides align to TRBD1. CDR1 and CDR2 (germline): LNHDA, SQIVND (reference sequence). The V gene end was trimmed by 6 bases and the J gene end by 0 bases; junction bases not matched to a gene: 9. This CDR3 region has 18 residues. For the CDR3, the DNA is TGTGCCAGTAGACCTGGGGACAGGGAGGACTCTGGGGCCAACGTCCTGACTTTC. Protein: CASRPGDREDSGANVLTF.

The V call is TRBV4-3, the J call TRBJ2-7, with 9 bases fitting TRBD1. There are 15 residues in the CDR3. Germline V gives CDR1 LGHNA, CDR2 YSLEER. V lost 2 bases, J lost 4 bases, and 6 bases stayed unmatched. The CDR3 sequence is CASSQSWTGAYEQYF. The CDR3 DNA reads TGCGCCAGCAGCCAATCCTGGACAGGGGCATACGAGCAGTACTTC.